The 25 T cell receptor beta chains below come from one sample, sequenced in a study of shared clonotypes between healthy human individuals. Sequencing was performed with immunoSEQ multiplex PCR; in TCRdb, only in-frame clones are kept and a portion is missing. The data contain roughly 680,000 clones, approximately 77% of them seen just once; the ten biggest clones take up under 2%. Sample: memory CD4+ T cells sorted from blood. Specified subset: CD45RA-negative fraction. Source of these receptors: a woman in her twenties or thirties in good health.

This clone was detected a few times. V usage is TRBV29-1 and J usage is TRBJ2-3; weak D call: TRBD2 (6 bases). There are 16 residues in the CDR3. The germline V gene encodes CDR1 SQVTM and CDR2 ANQGSEA. With 4 bases removed from V and 3 bases from J, the gap between germline ends came to 20 bases. Here the CDR3 reads CSVAAWQVRGTDTQYF. The CDR3 region has the DNA TGCAGCGTTGCGGCATGGCAGGTCCGGGGGACAGATACGCAGTATTTT.

This clone was seen only once. The chain employs TRBV28 and TRBJ2-1; 7 bases are a match to TRBD2. Germline V gene sequence: CDR1 MDHEN, CDR2 SYDVKM. J was trimmed by 7 bases and V by 0 bases; bases with no gene match: 12. The CDR3 is made up of 17 amino acids. The DNA of the CDR3 is TGTGCCAGCAGTTTATGGACGGCCCAGGCGGGAGTAAATGAGCAGTTCTTC. Translated, it gives CASSLWTAQAGVNEQFF.

The chain couples TRBV10-2 to TRBJ2-1, with 14 bases fitting TRBD2. Germline CDR1 WSHSY, CDR2 SAAADI. This CDR3 region has 16 residues. Trimming took 6 bases from V and 7 from J; bases not matched to a gene: 8. CDR3 coding DNA: TGCGCCAGCAGAGCCGGGACTAGCGGGAGTAGGAATGAGCAGTTCTTC. It codes for CASRAGTSGSRNEQFF.

V and J are TRBV9 and TRBJ2-1; D is unresolved. The CDR3 is made up of 10 amino acids. Germline values: CDR1 SGDLS, CDR2 YYNGEE. The V gene lost 3 bases and the J gene lost 8 bases, with 3 bases spanning the gap. The CDR3 reads CASSGYEQFF. CDR3 DNA sequence: TGTGCCAGCAGCGGGTATGAGCAGTTCTTC.

As for this clone: Additional DNA sequences in this sample encode the identical CDR3. The chain joins TRBV4-1 to TRBJ2-3; 7 bases align to TRBD1. The germline gives CDR1 MGHRA, CDR2 YSYEKL. V lost 4 bases, J lost 1 base, and 2 bases stayed unmatched. The CDR3 is made up of 14 amino acids. The CDR3 nucleotides are TGCGCCAGCAGCCTTGACAGGGGCACAGATACGCAGTATTTT. As protein: CASSLDRGTDTQYF.

The chain links TRBV5-1 to TRBJ2-1, with unresolved D. Trimming removed 0 bases at V and 3 bases at J, with 7 bases between. The CDR3 consists of 14 residues. Looked up from germline, CDR1 is SGHRS and CDR2 is YFSETQ. The CDR3 DNA follows: TGCGCCAGCAGCTTGGGCGCCTACTACAATGAGCAGTTCTTC. It codes for CASSLGAYYNEQFF.

This chain connects TRBV28 to TRBJ2-7; no reliable D call. Per germline, CDR1 MDHEN and CDR2 SYDVKM. The V gene lost 6 bases and the J gene lost 5 bases, with 11 bases spanning the gap. The CDR3 runs 12 residues. The CDR3 DNA sequence: TGTGCCAGCAGCCTCCTAAGGAACGAGCAGTACTTC. This sequence encodes CASSLLRNEQYF.

The chain links TRBV10-3 to TRBJ2-3; a weak D match, TRBD1 (5 bases). Germline V gene sequence: CDR1 ENHRY, CDR2 SYGVKD. V was cut by 4 bases and J by 2 bases, with 13 bases left in between. The CDR3 spans 15 residues. CDR3 residues: CAISVSRTNTDTQYF. Here the CDR3 DNA reads TGTGCCATCAGTGTGTCCAGGACAAACACAGATACGCAGTATTTT.

The chain employs TRBV12-5 and TRBJ2-2; 10 nucleotides agree with TRBD2. J lost 6 bases, V lost 6 bases, and 7 bases had no gene match. Germline V CDR1 and CDR2: LGHNT, FRNRAP. The CDR3 is made up of 15 amino acids. CDR3 in DNA: TGTGCTAGTGGCCTCATAGCGGGAGGCTCCGGGGAGCTGTTTTTT. Protein product: CASGLIAGGSGELFF.

V usage is TRBV5-4 and J usage is TRBJ1-4; no clear D. This CDR3 is built from 14 residues. The V end was cut by 4 bases, the J end by 12 bases, with 19 bases between. Per the germline V gene, CDR1 is SGHNT and CDR2 is YYREEE (reference sequence). CDR3 DNA: TGTGCCAGCAGCACATTCACGAAACCCGGGGAACTGTTTTTT. This sequence encodes CASSTFTKPGELFF.

The rearrangement links TRBV5-1 to TRBJ1-3; D is uncertain. Per the germline V gene, CDR1 is SGHRS and CDR2 is YFSETQ. The ends were cut back, 4 bases at V and 0 bases at J, with 8 bases in the middle. The CDR3 totals 14 residues. CDR3 DNA sequence: TGCGCCAGCAGCCCGGGGATCTCTGGAAACACCATATATTTT. It is translated as CASSPGISGNTIYF. The whole variable domain, remainder taken from reference TRBV5-1 and TRBJ1-3, is KAGVTQTPRYLIKTRGQQVTLSCSPISGHRSVSWYQQTPGQGLQFLFEYFSETQRNKGNFPGRFSGRQFSNSRSEMNVSTLELGDSALYLCASSPGISGNTIYFGEGSWLTVV.

The chain has TRBV5-1 and TRBJ1-3; 8 nucleotides agree with TRBD1. The ends lost 4 bases at V and 4 bases at J; junction bases unmatched: 7. The CDR3 has 15 amino acids. Germline V gene data show CDR1 as SGHRS and CDR2 as YFSETQ. The CDR3 DNA is TGCGCCAGCAGCACCCCCGGACAGGGAGGAAACACCATATATTTT. Translated: CASSTPGQGGNTIYF.

Points on this clone: This sample also contains other DNA sequences that code for the same CDR3. This sequence joins TRBV18 and TRBJ1-5; 7 nucleotides match TRBD1. Germline V gene sequence: CDR1 KGHSH, CDR2 LQKENI. The CDR3 has 13 residues. J gave up 6 bases and V 4 bases, and 3 bases lay outside the gene matches. The CDR3 protein is CASSRDRAQPQHF. As DNA, the CDR3 is TGTGCCAGCTCACGTGACAGGGCTCAGCCCCAGCATTTT.

The V gene is TRBV11-2, the J gene TRBJ2-7; D call uncertain. The CDR3 runs to 12 residues. Germline V gene sequence: CDR1 SGHAT, CDR2 FQNNGV. V was pared by 1 base and J by 3 bases, with 4 bases between. The CDR3 coding sequence is TGTGCCAGCAGCTTAGGGCACTACGAGCAGTACTTC. Translation gives CASSLGHYEQYF.

For this clone: Within the sample, other DNA sequences also encode this same CDR3. This rearrangement joins TRBV4-1 to TRBJ1-1; D is undetermined. The CDR3 has 13 amino acids. Germline CDR1 reads MGHRA; CDR2 reads YSYEKL. The ends were cut back, 8 bases at V and 8 bases at J, with 18 bases in the middle. CDR3 in amino acids: CASCRPSCAEAFF. As DNA, the CDR3 is TGCGCCAGCTGCCGCCCTTCCTGCGCCGAAGCTTTCTTT.

The V and J genes are TRBV11-3 and TRBJ2-1, with D maybe TRBD1 (6 bases). Germline V gene sequence: CDR1 SGHNT, CDR2 YENEEA. Trimming stripped 5 bases from V and 2 bases from J, with 10 bases between. The CDR3 is 14 residues long. CDR3 region: CASSQDSTYNEQFF. Written as DNA, the CDR3 is TGTGCCAGCAGCCAGGACAGTACCTACAATGAGCAGTTCTTC. The variable domain in full, completed from reference TRBV11-3 and TRBJ2-1, reads EAGVVQSPRYKIIEKKQPVAFWCNPISGHNTLYWYLQNLGQGPELLIRYENEEAVDDSQLPKDRFSAERLKGVDSTLKIQPAELGDSAVYLCASSQDSTYNEQFFGPGTRLTVL.

The chain combines TRBV6-1 with TRBJ1-1; no clear D gene. This CDR3 is 15 amino acids long. Per germline, CDR1 MNHNS and CDR2 SASEGT. Trimming removed 6 bases from V and 3 bases from J, with 17 bases in between. DNA of the CDR3: TGTGCCAGCAGGGCCAGGACGGAAATGGACACTGAAGCTTTCTTT. This translates into CASRARTEMDTEAFF.

This clone was seen a few times. A read error is likely here: a far larger clone is one base away. The identical CDR3 is also encoded by other nucleotide sequences in the sample. The J gene is TRBJ1-2, the V gene TRBV11-2; D may be TRBD1 (5 bases). The CDR3 has 12 residues. V was pared by 6 bases and J by 3 bases, with 8 bases between. The germline CDR1 and CDR2 sequences are SGHAT and FQNNGV. The CDR3 nucleotides read TGTGCCAGCAGTCAAGGGGACTATGGCTACACCTTC. It translates to CASSQGDYGYTF.

The chain uses TRBV27 and TRBJ1-2, with 10 bases matching TRBD1. V lost 3 bases to trimming and J lost 8 bases; unmatched junction nucleotides: 9. Germline V gene sequence: CDR1 MNHEY, CDR2 SMNVEV (reference sequence). CDR3 length: 15 amino acids. In DNA, the CDR3 is TGTGCCAGCAGTTTTAAGTTAGGACAGGGGGGAGGCTACACCTTC. This encodes CASSFKLGQGGGYTF.

This clone was seen at least ten times. The chain recombines TRBV7-9 with TRBJ1-2; D call uncertain. CDR1 SEHNR and CDR2 FQNEAQ come from the germline V gene (reference sequence). The length of the CDR3 is 13 residues. V was shortened by 2 bases and J by 2 bases, with 6 bases between the two germline ends. CDR3 amino acids: CASSLMGNYGYTF. CDR3 bases: TGTGCCAGCAGCTTAATGGGAAACTATGGCTACACCTTC.

This clone has only a few counts. A much larger clone differs by one base, so this may be a read error. The chain is built from TRBV2 and TRBJ1-1; D perhaps matches TRBD1 (5 bases). The CDR3 extends over 13 amino acids. Trimming took 3 bases from V and 0 from J, leaving 5 bases between them. CDR1 is SNHLY and CDR2 is FYNNEI in the germline V gene. The CDR3 region has the DNA TGTGCCAGCAGTGACAGGGTGAACACTGAAGCTTTCTTT. This gives the protein CASSDRVNTEAFF.

The rearrangement uses TRBV11-3 and TRBJ2-1, with no clear D. The V gene lost 5 bases and the J gene lost 6 bases, with 11 bases spanning the gap. Germline V gene sequence: CDR1 SGHNT, CDR2 YENEEA. The CDR3 covers 13 residues. This CDR3 reads CASSPGEGNEQFF. Written as DNA, the CDR3 is TGTGCCAGCAGCCCCGGTGAAGGCAATGAGCAGTTCTTC.

The chain is built from TRBV6-7 and TRBJ2-2; D gene unclear. TRBV6-7 is given ORF status, its function remaining uncertain. This CDR3 spans 16 amino acids. V lost 0 bases and J lost 0, with 8 bases in between. CDR3 amino acids: CASSYSSAANTGELFF. The CDR3 DNA reads as TGTGCCAGCAGTTACTCGTCAGCTGCGAACACCGGGGAGCTGTTTTTT.

The V and J genes are TRBV2 and TRBJ2-2; the D call may be TRBD1 or TRBD2 (6 bases each). The germline CDR1 and CDR2 sequences are SNHLY and FYNNEI. V was clipped by 9 bases and J by 4 bases, with 15 bases between them. This CDR3 contains 14 residues. The DNA of the CDR3 is TGTGCCAGAGAGAAAGGGGGGCGCACCGGGGAGCTGTTTTTT. Translated, it gives CAREKGGRTGELFF.

The chain recombines TRBV5-1 with TRBJ2-2; 7 bases are shared with TRBD2. The CDR3 contains 14 residues. CDR1 SGHRS and CDR2 YFSETQ come from the germline V gene. Trimming at V came to 3 bases and at J to 6 bases, leaving 5 bases not matched to a gene. CDR3 sequence: CASSSGLTPGELFF. The CDR3, as DNA: TGCGCCAGCAGCTCGGGACTAACCCCCGGGGAGCTGTTTTTT. Using reference TRBV5-1 and TRBJ2-2 for the parts outside the CDR3, the full variable domain is KAGVTQTPRYLIKTRGQQVTLSCSPISGHRSVSWYQQTPGQGLQFLFEYFSETQRNKGNFPGRFSGRQFSNSRSEMNVSTLELGDSALYLCASSSGLTPGELFFGEGSRLTVL.